Here is one T cell receptor (beta chain) with its context. What it recognizes is unknown. V lost 7 bases to trimming and J lost 7 bases, with 14 bases between them. The length of the CDR3 is 13 residues. From germline, CDR1 is SNHLY and CDR2 FYNNEI. This sample is drawn from a study of T-cell memory formation after mild COVID-19. Study in general: In these data, TCR clusters were largely donor specific. Broader study findings: Chiefly within CM and EM were the contracting CD4+ clones; CD8+ ones were within EMRA. CD4/CD8 balance held among clones contracting day 15 to 85, and later expanders leaned CD4+.

After 5'RACE with constant-segment primers, TCR alpha and TCR beta cDNA libraries carrying sample barcodes and UMIs were obtained. One entry per CDR3 protein results from TCRdb running MiXCR on the 5' RACE reads. In the table there are around 420,000 distinct CDR3 sequences, approximately 24% of which are singletons. V usage is TRBV2 and J usage is TRBJ2-1, with D maybe TRBD2 (5 bases). Input material: PBMCs or a T cell subset sorted from them (not recorded which). This TCR derives from an adult woman who had mild COVID-19 (a few samples of this study predate the infection). Cell type and time point are not known. CDR3 nucleotide sequence: TGTGCCAGCAATCCAGCCCGGGGTAATGAGCAGTTCTTC. Encoded protein: CASNPARGNEQFF.